The source of this T cell receptor (beta chain) is a study of shared clonotypes between healthy human individuals. Study summary: Used for every donor were three CD4 naive, three CD4 memory, two CD8 naive and one CD8 memory plate.

Naive CD8 cells were CD45RO-negative, positively selected for CCR7, excluding terminally differentiated effector memory CD45RA+ cells. CDR1 DFQATT and CDR2 SNEGSKA come from the germline V gene (reference sequence). V shed 3 bases and J shed 3 bases, with 5 bases lying between them. This CDR3 contains 11 residues. Data came from immunoSEQ multiplex PCR; TCRdb stores just in-frame clones and leaves some out. The sample records about 590,000 clones, nearly 97% being singletons. The J gene is TRBJ2-5, the V gene TRBV20-1; D remains unclear. Sample: naive CD8+ T cells sorted from blood. The receptor was isolated from a woman aged 25 to 45 in good health. CDR3 DNA sequence: TGCAGTGCTAGGGACGAAGAGACCCAGTACTTC. Translating gives CSARDEETQYF.